These 14 T cell receptor beta chains share one sample of origin, sequenced in a study of cytomegalovirus exposure and HLA in healthy donors. The PCR made use of 60 Vbeta and 13 Jbeta primers. Libraries were prepared by immunoSEQ multiplex PCR; TCRdb keeps only in-frame clonotypes and omits some of them. The sample includes 100,000 to 150,000 clones, around three quarters of them seen just once. Sequencing used PBMCs. These receptor sequences come from a man aged 35 to 55 in good health and CMV-seronegative.

V gene TRBV7-3 combines with J gene TRBJ1-1, with D possibly matching TRBD1 (6 bases). The CDR3 extends over 14 amino acids. The V gene's germline CDR1 is SGHTA and CDR2 FQGTGA. V shed 3 bases and J shed 1 base, with 9 bases lying between them. The CDR3 here is CASSLGASNTEAFF. The DNA for the CDR3 is TGTGCCAGCAGCTTGGGGGCCTCGAACACTGAAGCTTTCTTT.

V usage is TRBV4-3 and J usage is TRBJ1-1, with 8 positions matching TRBD1. Looked up from germline, CDR1 is LGHNA and CDR2 is YSLEER. V lost 4 bases to trimming and J lost 11 bases; unmatched junction nucleotides: 9. The CDR3 is 13 amino acids. The CDR3 loop is CASSPRQGIWAFF. The CDR3 DNA is TGCGCCAGCAGCCCCCGACAGGGGATCTGGGCTTTCTTT.

This clone was found once. The rearrangement joins TRBV19 to TRBJ1-5; TRBD1 matches at 7 bases. CDR3 size: 16 residues. The V and J ends lost 3 bases and 4 bases, in that order; junction bases with no gene match: 9. The V gene's germline CDR1 is LNHDA and CDR2 SQIVND (reference sequence). CDR3 region: CASSIRGGGDNQPQHF. The CDR3, as DNA: TGTGCCAGTAGTATTCGAGGGGGCGGGGATAATCAGCCCCAGCATTTT.

This chain uses TRBV4-1 with TRBJ1-4, with TRBD1 as a possible D gene (5 bases). The length of the CDR3 is 14 residues. Deletions cut 1 base from V and 5 bases from J, with 8 bases between. Germline CDR1 is MGHRA and CDR2 is YSYEKL. The CDR3 region has the DNA TGCGCCAGCAGCCAAGTGGGGGGAAATGAAAAACTGTTTTTT. Amino acid sequence: CASSQVGGNEKLFF.

The V gene is TRBV7-2, the J gene TRBJ1-1; D gene unclear. V was pared by 3 bases and J by 1 base, with 18 bases between. CDR3 length: 17 residues. Germline values: CDR1 SGHTA, CDR2 FQGNSA. The CDR3 loop is CASSFGAPVRGNTEAFF. The CDR3 DNA reads TGTGCCAGCAGCTTTGGAGCTCCTGTTAGAGGGAACACTGAAGCTTTCTTT.

The chain employs TRBV11-2 and TRBJ1-2; the match to TRBD1 covers 7 bases. V shed 8 bases and J 8 bases; nucleotides not matched to a gene: 14. The CDR3 spans 14 residues. Germline V gene lookup returns CDR1 SGHAT and CDR2 FQNNGV. The CDR3 DNA reads as TGTGCCAGCGATACCCGGGGCCAGGGGGAAGGCTACACCTTC. This codes for CASDTRGQGEGYTF. Variable domain in full (rest from reference TRBV11-2 and TRBJ1-2): EAGVAQSPRYKIIEKRQSVAFWCNPISGHATLYWYQQILGQGPKLLIQFQNNGVVDDSQLPKDRFSAERLKGVDSTLKIQPAKLEDSAVYLCASDTRGQGEGYTFGSGTRLTVV.

Written as DNA, the CDR3 is TGTGCCAGCAGCTTGGGCGCAGGAGACTACTACGAGCAGTACTTC. Protein: CASSLGAGDYYEQYF. The chain is built from TRBV5-5 and TRBJ2-7; the D gene is possibly TRBD2 (5 bases). V was pared by 0 bases and J by 3 bases, with 13 bases between. The CDR3 consists of 15 residues. The germline gives CDR1 SGHKS, CDR2 YYEKEE (reference sequence).

This chain links TRBV28 with TRBJ1-1, with a tentative D call TRBD1 (5 bases). The CDR3 totals 14 residues. CDR1 is MDHEN and CDR2 is SYDVKM in the germline V gene. Trimming shortened V by 2 bases and J by 10 bases, and 17 bases separated the two germline ends. Here the CDR3 DNA reads TGTGCCAGCAGTTTAGCTACGACTTGGCAGGGAGCTTTCTTT. Translated, it gives CASSLATTWQGAFF.

This rearrangement joins TRBV11-2 to TRBJ2-7, with D possibly TRBD1 on 6 matching bases. V was shortened by 5 bases and J by 4 bases, with 9 bases between the two germline ends. This CDR3 has 12 residues. The germline CDR1 and CDR2 sequences are SGHAT and FQNNGV. Here the CDR3 DNA reads TGTGCCAGCAGCAACCAGGGGTACGAGCAGTACTTC. Translating gives CASSNQGYEQYF.

This clone was detected a few times. J is TRBJ1-2 and V is TRBV6-4, with 9 bases matching TRBD1. The trim removed 2 bases at V and 6 bases at J, leaving 13 bases unmatched. Looked up from germline, CDR1 is MRHNA and CDR2 is SNTAGT. This CDR3 comprises 17 residues. The CDR3 sequence is CASSDRPGTGIGDGYTF. The CDR3 bases are TGTGCCAGCAGTGACCGTCCCGGGACAGGGATCGGGGATGGCTACACCTTC.

This chain uses TRBV7-3 with TRBJ2-3; 8 nucleotides match TRBD2. Trimming took 6 bases from V and 1 from J; bases not matched to a gene: 9. Germline V lookup: CDR1 SGHTA, CDR2 FQGTGA. This CDR3 region has 16 residues. The CDR3 is CASRANSGVGTDTQYF. CDR3 DNA sequence: TGTGCCAGCAGAGCCAATAGCGGGGTGGGCACAGATACGCAGTATTTT.

The gene calls are TRBV4-1 and TRBJ1-2, with 8 bases fitting TRBD1. V lost 1 base and J lost 7; bases outside the gene matches: 2. The CDR3 runs to 13 residues. Germline CDR1 reads MGHRA; CDR2 reads YSYEKL. DNA for the CDR3: TGCGCCAGCAGCCAAGGACAGGGGTTTGGCTACACCTTC. Its translation is CASSQGQGFGYTF.

The V gene is TRBV9, the J gene TRBJ1-3; the match to TRBD1 covers 8 bases. V lost 0 bases to trimming and J lost 0 bases; unmatched junction nucleotides: 8. The CDR3 loop spans 18 amino acids. Germline CDR1 is SGDLS and CDR2 is YYNGEE. CDR3: CASSVDHGGQASGNTIYF. CDR3 DNA sequence: TGTGCCAGCAGCGTAGACCATGGGGGACAGGCCTCTGGAAACACCATATATTTT.

The rearrangement links TRBV6-1 to TRBJ1-5; tentative D call: TRBD1 (6 bases). This CDR3 contains 15 residues. Germline V gene data show CDR1 as MNHNS and CDR2 as SASEGT. Trimming removed 4 bases at V and 3 bases at J, with 13 bases between. CDR3 sequence (DNA): TGTGCCAGCAGTGTGGACAGAAACCTCAATCAGCCCCAGCATTTT. It encodes CASSVDRNLNQPQHF.